These 23 T cell receptor beta chains were all obtained from the same sample, sequenced in a study of cytomegalovirus exposure and HLA in healthy donors. The primer mix had 60 Vbeta and 13 Jbeta primers. The table came from immunoSEQ multiplex PCR; TCRdb's copy has only in-frame clones and leaves some out. Seen here are roughly 230,000 clones, around nine tenths observed once, and the top ten hold 1.5% to 2%. The sequenced material came from PBMCs. The source is a girl aged 2-15 years in good health and CMV-seronegative.

The chain has TRBV28 and TRBJ1-4; a weak D match, TRBD1 (5 bases). Trimming removed 11 bases from V and 6 bases from J, with 13 bases in between. The CDR3 is made up of 12 amino acids. Germline lookup yields CDR1 MDHEN and CDR2 SYDVKM. The CDR3 bases are TGTGCCGGGGGGGGATTGGATGAAAAACTGTTTTTT. Amino acids: CAGGGLDEKLFF.

A note on this clone: Different DNA sequences within this sample yield the same CDR3. V and J are TRBV20-1 and TRBJ2-3; D is unclear. Germline CDR1 reads DFQATT; CDR2 reads SNEGSKA (reference sequence). The CDR3 length is 10 residues. Trimming stripped 3 bases from V and 6 bases from J, with 4 bases between. CDR3 amino acids: CSARRDTQYF. In DNA, the CDR3 is TGCAGTGCTAGGCGGGATACGCAGTATTTT.

The chain couples TRBV4-1 to TRBJ2-3; no firm D call. Deletions cut 1 base from V and 0 bases from J, with 8 bases between. Germline loops: CDR1 MGHRA, CDR2 YSYEKL. This CDR3 has 15 amino acids. The CDR3 region has the DNA TGCGCCAGCAGCCAAGTAGATACTAGCACAGATACGCAGTATTTT. Protein product: CASSQVDTSTDTQYF.

The rearrangement uses TRBV30 and TRBJ1-2, with D maybe TRBD1 (6 bases). In germline, CDR1 is GTSNPN, CDR2 SVGIG (reference sequence). V lost 1 base and J 8 bases, leaving 20 bases between the germline ends. This CDR3 is built from 15 residues. Here the CDR3 reads CAWSGRTVGTDGYTF. The CDR3 nucleotides are TGTGCCTGGAGTGGAAGGACAGTGGGTACAGACGGCTACACCTTC. Full variable domain (outside the CDR3, taken from reference TRBV30 and TRBJ1-2): SQTIHQWPATLVQPVGSPLSLECTVEGTSNPNLYWYRQAAGRGLQLLFYSVGIGQISSEVPQNLSASRPQDRQFILSSKKLLLSDSGFYLCAWSGRTVGTDGYTFGSGTRLTVV.

The chain combines TRBV9 with TRBJ2-1, with 12 bases matching TRBD2. There are 14 residues in the CDR3. Germline V gene data show CDR1 as SGDLS and CDR2 as YYNGEE. Losses at the gene ends were 3 bases for V and 15 bases for J; bases not matched to a gene: 10. CDR3 in DNA: TGTGCCAGCAGCGCCAGACTAGCGGGGGATTTTTTGTTCTTC. Its translation: CASSARLAGDFLFF.

The V call is TRBV5-1, the J call TRBJ2-1, with TRBD2 matching over 8 bases. Trimming took 7 bases from V and 5 from J; bases not matched to a gene: 14. The CDR3 length is 16 residues. CDR1 SGHRS and CDR2 YFSETQ come from the germline V gene. The CDR3 DNA is TGCGCCAGCGCTTTCTTAATGAGCGGGGGTAACAATGAGCAGTTCTTC. Its protein product is CASAFLMSGGNNEQFF.

V and J are TRBV4-1 and TRBJ2-2, with 9 bases lining up with TRBD1. CDR3 size: 16 residues. Per germline, CDR1 MGHRA and CDR2 YSYEKL. With 4 bases clipped from V and 1 base from J, the junction kept 4 bases outside the gene matches. CDR3 nucleotide sequence: TGCGCCAGCAGCCGGGACAGGGATAGGAACACCGGGGAGCTGTTTTTT. This gives the protein CASSRDRDRNTGELFF.

This chain joins TRBV10-2 and TRBJ1-1, with 7 bases that match TRBD1. CDR3 length equals 15 residues. Germline CDR1 and CDR2: WSHSY and SAAADI. V lost 5 bases to trimming and J lost 0 bases; unmatched junction nucleotides: 6. The CDR3 protein is CASSTRQGLNTEAFF. For the CDR3, the DNA is TGCGCCAGCAGTACGAGACAGGGCCTGAACACTGAAGCTTTCTTT.

The chain is built from TRBV25-1 and TRBJ1-1, with 7 nucleotides matching TRBD1. The V gene's germline CDR1 is MGHDK and CDR2 SYGVNS. The trim removed 7 bases at V and 2 bases at J, leaving 7 bases unmatched. CDR3 length: 14 amino acids. The CDR3, as DNA: TGTGCCAGCAAGGAGTGGGACAGTAACACTGAAGCTTTCTTT. This sequence encodes CASKEWDSNTEAFF.

The chain combines TRBV5-4 with TRBJ1-6; a possible D gene is TRBD1 (6 bases). The CDR3 sequence is 19 residues long. The germline CDR1 and CDR2 sequences are SGHNT and YYREEE (reference sequence). V gave up 2 bases and J gave up 0 bases, with 18 bases separating them. Here the CDR3 DNA reads TGTGCCAGCAGCTTTGAGAGGGGCGGACAGAGCTCCTATAATTCACCCCTCCACTTT. Translating it yields CASSFERGGQSSYNSPLHF.

The chain carries TRBV4-1 and TRBJ2-7, with D hard to call. CDR3 length equals 16 residues. Trimming removed 0 bases from V and 3 bases from J, with 15 bases in between. The germline gives CDR1 MGHRA, CDR2 YSYEKL. CDR3 protein: CASSQDLRQDYYEQYF. Here the CDR3 DNA reads TGCGCCAGCAGCCAAGATCTCCGGCAGGATTACTACGAGCAGTACTTC.

This chain connects TRBV15 to TRBJ1-2; no reliable D call. Germline V CDR1 and CDR2: LNHNV, YYDKDF (reference sequence). V was trimmed by 5 bases and J by 4 bases, leaving 14 bases between them. The CDR3 covers 14 residues. This chain's CDR3 is CATSDIGGLYGYTF. Here the CDR3 DNA reads TGTGCCACCAGCGACATAGGAGGCCTCTATGGCTACACCTTC. Looking up the rest from reference TRBV15 and TRBJ1-2 gives the full variable domain: DAMVIQNPRYQVTQFGKPVTLSCSQTLNHNVMYWYQQKSSQAPKLLFHYYDKDFNNEADTPDNFQSRRPNTSFCFLDIRSPGLGDTAMYLCATSDIGGLYGYTFGSGTRLTVV.

The chain employs TRBV2 and TRBJ1-4, with D possibly TRBD1 on 5 matching bases. V shed 8 bases and J shed 7 bases, with 14 bases lying between them. There are 13 residues in the CDR3. Germline CDR1 is SNHLY and CDR2 is FYNNEI. The DNA for the CDR3 is TGTGCCAGCGGCCAGGGCCCGACTGAAAAACTGTTTTTT. Its translation: CASGQGPTEKLFF. Supplemented by reference TRBV2 and TRBJ1-4, the full variable domain reads EPEVTQTPSHQVTQMGQEVILRCVPISNHLYFYWYRQILGQKVEFLVSFYNNEISEKSEIFDDQFSVERPDGSNFTLKIRSTKLEDSAMYFCASGQGPTEKLFFGSGTQLSVL.

The rearrangement joins TRBV6-5 to TRBJ2-1, with D uncertain. CDR1 is MNHEY, CDR2 SVGAGI, per germline. This CDR3 is built from 12 residues. Deletions cut 1 base from V and 6 bases from J, with 4 bases between. CDR3 region: CASSYYGNEQFF. The CDR3 coding sequence is TGTGCCAGCAGTTACTACGGCAATGAGCAGTTCTTC.

J is TRBJ2-7 and V is TRBV27, with TRBD1 matching over 9 bases. The CDR3 is made up of 17 amino acids. Germline V CDR1 and CDR2: MNHEY, SMNVEV (reference sequence). V shed 6 bases and J 9 bases; nucleotides not matched to a gene: 21. The CDR3 here is CASSLRPQGARDNPQYF. The CDR3 region has the DNA TGTGCCAGCAGCTTACGTCCACAGGGGGCGAGGGATAATCCGCAGTACTTC.

This chain uses TRBV5-5 with TRBJ1-1; D is ambiguous. CDR3 length equals 15 residues. CDR1 is SGHKS, CDR2 YYEKEE, per germline (reference sequence). Trimming removed 2 bases from V and 1 base from J, with 12 bases in between. The CDR3 sequence: CASSFTWAGNTEAFF. As DNA, the CDR3 is TGTGCCAGCAGCTTTACATGGGCGGGGAACACTGAAGCTTTCTTT.

The CDR3 DNA reads as TGTGCCAGCAGCGCCCCGACGACAGGGAGGAAGTGGAACATTCAGTACTTC. Translation: CASSAPTTGRKWNIQYF. V and J are TRBV7-9 and TRBJ2-4; maybe TRBD1 (7 bases). V gave up 5 bases and J gave up 7 bases, with 24 bases separating them. This CDR3 comprises 17 residues. Looked up from germline, CDR1 is SEHNR and CDR2 is FQNEAQ (reference sequence).

This clone was picked up one time. CDR3 region: CAWRPGQGVGTEAFF. The CDR3 region has the DNA TGTGCCTGGAGGCCGGGACAGGGTGTGGGCACTGAAGCTTTCTTT. This chain uses TRBV30 with TRBJ1-1; TRBD1 matches 9 bases. This CDR3 spans 15 amino acids. Trimming at V came to 3 bases and at J to 4 bases, leaving 9 bases not matched to a gene. CDR1 is GTSNPN, CDR2 SVGIG, per germline (reference sequence).

The J gene is TRBJ2-3, the V gene TRBV7-2; D ambiguous. The CDR3 sequence is 14 residues long. CDR1 is SGHTA and CDR2 is FQGNSA in the germline V gene. Trimming removed 3 bases at V and 4 bases at J, with 11 bases between. The CDR3 bases are TGTGCCAGCAGCTTTACCGAACTCGCAGATACGCAGTATTTT. Encoded protein: CASSFTELADTQYF.

The chain employs TRBV27 and TRBJ1-6; a weak D match, TRBD1 (6 bases). The CDR3 contains 19 residues. Germline V CDR1 and CDR2: MNHEY, SMNVEV (reference sequence). Trimming removed 6 bases from V and 0 bases from J, with 21 bases in between. In DNA, the CDR3 is TGTGCCAGCAGGCCTATTACAGGGTCCCCTCGCTCCTATAATTCACCCCTCCACTTT. The encoded protein is CASRPITGSPRSYNSPLHF.

The CDR3 reads CASTAGTGGYEQYF. The CDR3 DNA reads as TGTGCCAGCACCGCCGGGACAGGGGGCTACGAGCAGTACTTC. The V and J genes are TRBV5-4 and TRBJ2-7; 11 positions agree with TRBD1. The CDR3 has 14 residues. With V trimmed by 6 bases and J by 3 bases, 5 bases remained unmatched. Germline values: CDR1 SGHNT, CDR2 YYREEE (reference sequence).

The chain is built from TRBV7-8 and TRBJ1-3, with D possibly being TRBD1 (6 bases). V gave up 1 base and J gave up 1 base, with 8 bases separating them. This CDR3 region has 15 residues. The germline V gene has CDR1 SGHVS and CDR2 FQNEAQ. CDR3 region: CASSLVGASGNTIYF. CDR3 in DNA: TGTGCCAGCAGCTTAGTGGGGGCGTCTGGAAACACCATATATTTT. Complete variable domain (other parts from reference TRBV7-8 and TRBJ1-3): GAGVSQSPRYKVAKRGQDVALRCDPISGHVSLFWYQQALGQGPEFLTYFQNEAQLDKSGLPSDRFFAERPEGSVSTLKIQRTQQEDSAVYLCASSLVGASGNTIYFGEGSWLTVV.

The chain is built from TRBV30 and TRBJ1-2, with no clear D. Per the germline V gene, CDR1 is GTSNPN and CDR2 is SVGIG (reference sequence). The V and J ends lost 0 bases and 5 bases respectively, with 10 bases between them. CDR3 length: 13 residues. This CDR3 is CAWSVLRLYGYTF. The DNA of the CDR3 is TGTGCCTGGAGTGTACTGAGGTTATATGGCTACACCTTC.